A selection of T cell receptor beta chains follows, all from one sample in a study of T cell repertoires in cytomegalovirus infection. TCRdb recomputed calls from the reads with MiXCR, one row per CDR3 protein. This table holds more than 650,000 distinct CDR3 sequences, 35% found once. Specimen: PBMCs. These TCRs come from a human donor in good health (CMV status not recorded). Some clones in this sample may be carry-over from other donors' samples. Both conserved end residues are part of each CDR3. The D gene is left open where the match is weak. Not all rows give a size; the values are once, few, many and, for expanded clones, a class.

v_call	j_call	clone_size	d_call	cdr3_nt	cdr3_aa
TRBV5-6	TRBJ2-7	-	-	TGTGCCAGCAGCGGGACCCGCGGGGCAGAGTTCTACGAGCAGTACTTC	CASSGTRGAEFYEQYF
TRBV5-6	TRBJ1-5	few	-	TGTGCCAGCAGCTTGCGTTCCCAGAGCAATCAGCCCCAGCATTTT	CASSLRSQSNQPQHF
TRBV6-5	TRBJ1-6	-	-	TGTGCCAGCAGGCCCGAGCGAATACGGTCACCCCTCCACTTT	CASRPERIRSPLHF
TRBV7-3	TRBJ1-1	-	-	TGTGCCAGCAGCCGAGTAGGGGGAACTGAAGCTTTCTTT	CASSRVGGTEAFF
TRBV6-1	TRBJ2-2	few	-	TGTGCCGTAGAGGTACCGGACACCGGGGAGCTGTTTTTT	CAVEVPDTGELFF
TRBV28	TRBJ1-1	-	TRBD1	TGTGCCAGCAGGGGGACAGGGGGCCCGGTGAACACTGAAGCTTTCTTT	CASRGTGGPVNTEAFF
TRBV7-8	TRBJ2-3	-	-	TGTGCCAGCAGCCAAGTCGCCTCGGTTAAAGATACGCAGTATTTT	CASSQVASVKDTQYF
TRBV6-1	TRBJ2-7	few	-	TGTGCCAGCCGTAGGATGGGGGACGAGCAGTACTTC	CASRRMGDEQYF
TRBV6-6	TRBJ2-5	-	-	TGTGCCAGCAGTATCAACAGGGCACCCCAAGAGACCCAGTACTTC	CASSINRAPQETQYF
TRBV6-5	TRBJ2-3	-	TRBD2	TGTGCCAGCACCGGGACTAGCGGCACAGATACGCAGTATTTT	CASTGTSGTDTQYF
TRBV24-1	TRBJ2-3	-	TRBD2	TGTGCCACCAGTGACGGGGCTAGCGGTTACACAGATACGCAGTATTTT	CATSDGASGYTDTQYF
TRBV5-4	TRBJ2-5	-	-	TGTGCCAGCAGCTTGGAATCTAGAGTAGGGCAGACCCAGTACTTC	CASSLESRVGQTQYF
TRBV14	TRBJ2-3	few	-	TGTGCCAGCAGCCAGACGCGCTTGGGCACAGATACGCAGTATTTT	CASSQTRLGTDTQYF
TRBV24-1	TRBJ2-5	few	TRBD2	TGTGCCACCAGTGAGGCGCGGGAGGATTGGCAAGAGACCCAGTACTTC	CATSEAREDWQETQYF
TRBV7-2	TRBJ2-1	once	-	TGTGCCAGCAGCTTAGCGCTAAGAGGACTGTACGACCATGAGCAGTTCTTC	CASSLALRGLYDHEQFF
TRBV6-5	TRBJ2-7	-	-	TGTGCCAGCAGCCGGGGACTTCCGTACGAGCAGTACTTC	CASSRGLPYEQYF
TRBV20-1	TRBJ2-3	-	TRBD2	TGCAGTGCTAGAGATGAGGCTAGCGGGGGGGCCGCAGATACGCAGTATTTT	CSARDEASGGAADTQYF
TRBV7-2	TRBJ1-5	many	-	TGTGCCAGCAGCTTAGCACACAGGCTTGGACAGCCCCAGCATTTT	CASSLAHRLGQPQHF
TRBV12-3/TRBV12-4	TRBJ1-2	many	TRBD1	TGTGCCAGCAGTTTAGGTAGTGGACAGGTCCATGGCTACACCTTC	CASSLGSGQVHGYTF
TRBV6-1	TRBJ1-5	few	-	TGTGCCAGCAGGGAAAGGGGGACAATAGGTGTTCAGCCCCAGCATTTT	CASRERGTIGVQPQHF
TRBV29-1	TRBJ2-7	-	TRBD1	TGCAGCGCTGGGTACAGGGGGCTTGGGGAGCAGTACTTC	CSAGYRGLGEQYF
TRBV2	TRBJ1-5	few	TRBD1	TGTGCCAGCAGGGGGGACAGAGGGAACCAGCCCCAGCATTTT	CASRGDRGNQPQHF
TRBV24-1	TRBJ2-4	few	-	TGTGCCACCAGTGATTTAGAGGGCATTCAGTACTTC	CATSDLEGIQYF
TRBV7-6	TRBJ1-1	many	-	TGTGCCAGCAGCTCCTTTTCGGGCTCTGAAGCTTTCTTT	CASSSFSGSEAFF
TRBV9	TRBJ2-4	few	TRBD1	TGTGCCAGCAGCGGCGGGACAGGGGAAGCCAAAAACATTCAGTACTTC	CASSGGTGEAKNIQYF
TRBV28	TRBJ1-6	many	-	TGTGCCAGCAGTTTGGTCCCAGGGTCCTATAATTCACCCCTCCACTTT	CASSLVPGSYNSPLHF
TRBV12-3/TRBV12-4	TRBJ2-5	-	-	TGTGCCAGCAGTCCTGGTCGGGACGACCAAGAGACCCAGTACTTC	CASSPGRDDQETQYF
TRBV12-3/TRBV12-4	TRBJ1-2	-	-	TGTGCCAGCAGCATGGGCGGCAGGGGCTACACCTTC	CASSMGGRGYTF
TRBV5-1	TRBJ2-2	-	TRBD2	TGCGCGACAGCGGGAGGCTCGAACACCGGGGAGCTGTTTTTT	CATAGGSNTGELFF
TRBV28	TRBJ1-2	few	-	TGTGCCAGCAGTTTATACTCTTCCTATGGCTACACCTTC	CASSLYSSYGYTF
TRBV7-2	TRBJ2-7	few	TRBD1	TGTGCCAGCAGCTTCACGGGACAGACTACCTACGAGCAGTACTTC	CASSFTGQTTYEQYF
TRBV20-1	TRBJ1-6	-	-	TGCAGTGTCTTAGGGGGGGACGGTTCACCCCTCCACTTT	CSVLGGDGSPLHF
TRBV28	TRBJ2-4	-	TRBD1	TGTGCCAGCAGTCCCACAGGGGAAGCCAAAAACATTCAGTACTTC	CASSPTGEAKNIQYF
TRBV7-6	TRBJ2-2	-	TRBD2	TGTGCCAGCAGCTTCGGGGGGATGAACACCGGGGAGCTGTTTTTT	CASSFGGMNTGELFF
TRBV27	TRBJ1-2	few	-	TGTGCCAGCAGTTTCGGCAGCGGGGGTGGCTACACCTTC	CASSFGSGGGYTF
TRBV6-2/TRBV6-3	TRBJ1-5	few	TRBD1	TGTGCCAGCAGTTCCCCCGACAGGGGAAATCAGCCCCAGCATTTT	CASSSPDRGNQPQHF
TRBV19	TRBJ1-4	few	-	TGTGCCAGCCGCCGCGGGCAGATTAATGAAAAACTGTTTTTT	CASRRGQINEKLFF
TRBV4-1	TRBJ1-4	few	-	TGCGCCAGCAGCCCCGGGCCGAGAAAACTGTTTTTT	CASSPGPRKLFF
TRBV7-6	TRBJ2-1	-	TRBD2	TGTGCCATCAGCATATTCGGACTAGCGACTTACAATGAGCAGTTCTTC	CAISIFGLATYNEQFF
TRBV7-8	TRBJ2-1	many	-	TGTGCCAGCAGCTCGAAAACCGTTATCCTCGATGAGCAGTTCTTC	CASSSKTVILDEQFF
TRBV19	TRBJ1-4	-	-	TGTGCCAGTAGTCCCATGCCGCAGGCAACTAATGAAAAACTGTTTTTT	CASSPMPQATNEKLFF
TRBV28	TRBJ1-6	few	-	TGTGCCAGCAGTTCCCCGGGACATATTAATTCACCCCTCCACTTT	CASSSPGHINSPLHF